This T cell receptor (beta chain) emerged from a study of T cell responses to AZD1222 COVID-19 vaccine. Study-level results: The study sampled repertoires only after the peak T cell response. Just a handful of AZD1222 recipients tested seropositive at baseline.

Germline CDR1 MNHEY, CDR2 SMNVEV (reference sequence). V lost 5 bases and J lost 4, with 23 bases in between. CDR3 size: 18 residues. Note on this clone: What it recognizes is unknown.

The method was immunoSEQ multiplex PCR; TCRdb's version includes in-frame clones alone and lacks a portion of them. The table shows some 84,000 clones, with around 88% occurring only once. This receptor was taken from an adult who received the AZD1222 COVID-19 vaccine. The sample here was peripheral blood, taken 28 days after the second AZD1222 dose. The rearrangement links TRBV27 to TRBJ1-4, with D unresolved. The CDR3 DNA follows: TGTGCCAGCAGTCTTACTCGACTCAGTAGGGCCAATAATGAAAAACTGTTTTTT. Protein: CASSLTRLSRANNEKLFF.